This T cell receptor (beta chain) was retrieved from a study of cytomegalovirus exposure and HLA in healthy donors. Study as a whole: A later analysis reported the approximately 120 validation repertoires used the same platform as the 666 first-cohort repertoires.

Germline CDR1 ENHRY, CDR2 SYGVKD. The CDR3 has 12 amino acids. Germline trimming cut 5 bases from V and 9 bases from J; bases unmatched to any gene: 2. With respect to this clone: The antigen is not known.

TCRdb's copy holds only in-frame clones and misses some; the assay was immunoSEQ multiplex PCR. The sample lists some 98,000 clones, around 88% occurring once. Regarding the study as a whole: In vitro confirmation showed a few CMV-associated chains to be CMV antigen specific. Cytomegalovirus association was assigned to over 150 TCR beta chains. The classifier reportedly diagnosed cytomegalovirus status with high specificity and sensitivity.

The source material was PBMCs. This TCR came from a woman under 40 in good health and CMV-seronegative. The chain recombines TRBV10-3 with TRBJ2-1; 9 positions agree with TRBD1. The CDR3 loop reads CAISKQGAEQFF. The DNA of the CDR3 is TGTGCCATCAGTAAACAGGGGGCTGAGCAGTTCTTC.